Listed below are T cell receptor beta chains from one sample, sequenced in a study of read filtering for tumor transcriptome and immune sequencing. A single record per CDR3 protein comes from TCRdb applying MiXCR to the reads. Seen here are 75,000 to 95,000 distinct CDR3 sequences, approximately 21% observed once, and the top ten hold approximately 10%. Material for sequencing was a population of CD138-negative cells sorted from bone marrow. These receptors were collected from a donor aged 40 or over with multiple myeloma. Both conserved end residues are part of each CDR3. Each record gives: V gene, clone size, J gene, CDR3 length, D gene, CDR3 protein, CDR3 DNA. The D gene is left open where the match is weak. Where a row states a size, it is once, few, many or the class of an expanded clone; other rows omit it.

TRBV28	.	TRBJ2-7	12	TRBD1	CASGTAPYEQYF	TGTGCCAGCGGGACAGCACCCTACGAGCAGTACTTC
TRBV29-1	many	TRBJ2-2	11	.	CSVTDAGELFF	TGCAGCGTCACTGACGCCGGGGAGCTGTTTTTT
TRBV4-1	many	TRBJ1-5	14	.	CASSQTGGNQPQHF	TGCGCCAGCAGCCAAACCGGCGGCAATCAGCCCCAGCATTTT
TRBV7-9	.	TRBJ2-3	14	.	CASSETGQTDTQYF	TGTGCCAGCAGCGAAACCGGACAGACAGATACGCAGTATTTT
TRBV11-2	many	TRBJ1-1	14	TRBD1	CASSPSTGFNMAFF	TGTGCCAGCAGCCCATCGACAGGGTTCAATATGGCTTTCTTT
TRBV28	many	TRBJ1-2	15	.	CASNILQGPNYGYTF	TGTGCCAGCAACATCTTACAGGGCCCTAACTATGGCTACACCTTC
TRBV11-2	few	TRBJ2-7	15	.	CASSSRDPRAYEQYF	TGTGCCAGCAGTTCCCGGGACCCGAGGGCCTACGAGCAGTACTTC
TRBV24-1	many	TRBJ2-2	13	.	CATSDWVTGELFF	TGTGCCACCAGTGATTGGGTAACCGGGGAGCTGTTTTTT
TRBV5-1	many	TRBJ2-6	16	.	CASSSGTTSGANVLTF	TGCGCCAGCAGCTCCGGGACGACGTCTGGGGCCAACGTCCTGACTTTC
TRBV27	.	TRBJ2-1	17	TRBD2	CASSFPPLAGGRNEQFF	TGTGCCAGCAGTTTCCCTCCACTAGCGGGGGGTAGGAATGAGCAGTTCTTC
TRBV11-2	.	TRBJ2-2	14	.	CASSRDPNTGELFF	TGTGCCAGCAGCAGAGACCCGAACACCGGGGAGCTGTTTTTT
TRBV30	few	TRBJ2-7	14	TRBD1	CAWSIGQGSHEQYF	TGTGCCTGGAGTATCGGACAGGGGAGTCACGAGCAGTACTTC
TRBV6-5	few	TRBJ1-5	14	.	CASRRTGFNQPQHF	TGTGCCAGCAGACGTACGGGCTTCAATCAGCCCCAGCATTTT
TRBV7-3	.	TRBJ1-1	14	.	CASSPSPVNTEASF	TGTGCCAGCAGCCCCAGTCCGGTGAACACTGAAGCTTCCTTT
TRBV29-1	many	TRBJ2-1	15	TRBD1	CSVVPPGTGYNEQFF	TGCAGCGTTGTTCCCCCGGGGACAGGATACAATGAGCAGTTCTTC
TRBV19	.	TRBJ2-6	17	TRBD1	CASSLGQGASGANVLTF	TGTGCCAGTAGTCTCGGACAGGGGGCCTCTGGGGCCAACGTCCTGACTTTC
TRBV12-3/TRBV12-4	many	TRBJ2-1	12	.	CASSPDIDEQFF	TGTGCCAGCAGTCCAGATATCGATGAGCAGTTCTTC
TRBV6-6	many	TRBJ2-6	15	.	CASSILGSGANVLTF	TGTGCCAGCAGCATCCTGGGCTCTGGGGCCAACGTCCTGACTTTC
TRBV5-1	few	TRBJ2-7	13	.	CASSLGASYEQYF	TGCGCCAGCAGCTTGGGAGCGTCCTACGAGCAGTACTTC
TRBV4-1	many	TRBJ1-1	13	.	CASSPLTGVEAFF	TGCGCCAGCAGCCCCCTCACTGGCGTTGAAGCTTTCTTT
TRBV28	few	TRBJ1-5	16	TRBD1	CASSSSGTGGTQPQHF	TGTGCCAGCAGTTCAAGCGGGACAGGGGGCACGCAGCCCCAGCATTTT
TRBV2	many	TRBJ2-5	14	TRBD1	CASTRQGAGETQYF	TGTGCCAGCACCCGACAGGGGGCTGGTGAGACCCAGTACTTC
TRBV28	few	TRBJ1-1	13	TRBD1	CASTTGDDTEAFF	TGTGCCAGCACAACAGGGGATGATACTGAAGCTTTCTTT
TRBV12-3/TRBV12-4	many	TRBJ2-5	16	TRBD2	CASSLGLAGVQETQYF	TGTGCCAGCAGTTTAGGACTAGCGGGGGTCCAAGAGACCCAGTACTTC
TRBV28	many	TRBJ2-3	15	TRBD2	CAIRPGGLSTDTQYF	TGTGCCATAAGGCCGGGGGGGCTAAGCACAGATACGCAGTATTTT
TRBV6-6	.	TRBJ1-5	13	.	CASSYSEGQPQHF	TGTGCCAGCAGTTACTCTGAGGGTCAGCCCCAGCATTTT
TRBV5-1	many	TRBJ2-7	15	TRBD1	CASSPDRGPTYEQYF	TGCGCCAGCAGTCCGGACAGGGGGCCCACCTACGAGCAGTACTTC
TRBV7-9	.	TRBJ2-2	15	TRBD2	CASEGLAADTGELFF	TGTGCCAGTGAGGGACTAGCGGCGGACACCGGGGAGCTGTTTTTT
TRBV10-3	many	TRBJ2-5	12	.	CAISEVEETQYF	TGTGCCATCAGTGAGGTGGAAGAGACCCAGTACTTC
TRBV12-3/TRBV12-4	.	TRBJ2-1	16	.	CASSPQGRGSYNEQFF	TGTGCCAGCAGTCCCCAGGGGCGGGGGAGCTACAATGAGCAGTTCTTC
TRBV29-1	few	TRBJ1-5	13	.	CSVGTGRNQPQHF	TGCAGCGTTGGTACAGGGAGGAATCAGCCCCAGCATTTT
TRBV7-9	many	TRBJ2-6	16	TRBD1	CASSGQGASGANVLTF	TGTGCCAGCTCCGGACAGGGGGCGTCTGGGGCCAACGTCCTGACTTTC
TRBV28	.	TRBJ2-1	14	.	CASRGEGSYNEQFF	TGTGCCAGCAGAGGCGAGGGCTCCTACAATGAGCAGTTCTTC
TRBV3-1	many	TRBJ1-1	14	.	CASSLGLTNTEAFF	TGCGCCAGCAGCTTGGGGCTCACGAACACTGAAGCTTTCTTT
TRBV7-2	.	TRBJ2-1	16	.	CACSLVGGPILDEQFF	TGTGCCTGCAGCTTAGTGGGCGGACCCATTTTGGATGAGCAGTTCTTC
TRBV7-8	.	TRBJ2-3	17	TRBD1	CASSLPGTGVCADTQYF	TGTGCCAGCAGCTTACCTGGGACAGGGGTGTGCGCAGATACGCAGTATTTT
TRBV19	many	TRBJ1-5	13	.	CASRTGSNQPQHF	TGTGCCAGTCGGACCGGTAGCAATCAGCCCCAGCATTTT
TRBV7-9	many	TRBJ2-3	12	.	CASSKEVDTQYF	TGTGCCAGCTCCAAGGAGGTAGATACGCAGTATTTT
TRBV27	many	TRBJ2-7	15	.	CASSFGPGRDYEQYF	TGTGCCAGCAGTTTTGGCCCGGGCAGGGACTACGAGCAGTACTTC
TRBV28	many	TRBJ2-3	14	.	CASSQGPSTDTQYF	TGTGCCAGCAGCCAGGGACCGAGCACAGATACGCAGTATTTT
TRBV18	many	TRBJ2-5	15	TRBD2	CASSTGLAEGETQYF	TGTGCCAGCTCAACGGGACTAGCGGAGGGGGAGACCCAGTACTTC
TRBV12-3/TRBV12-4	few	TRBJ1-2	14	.	CASSFGGPRYGYTF	TGTGCCAGCAGTTTCGGGGGACCCCGCTATGGCTACACCTTC
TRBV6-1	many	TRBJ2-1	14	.	CASSEALVRNEQFF	TGTGCCAGCAGTGAAGCGCTGGTGAGGAATGAGCAGTTCTTC
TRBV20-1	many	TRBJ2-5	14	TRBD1	CSARDEGARETQYF	TGCAGTGCTAGAGATGAGGGGGCGAGGGAGACCCAGTACTTC
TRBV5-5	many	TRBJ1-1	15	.	CASSLSGAWNTEAFF	TGTGCCAGCAGCTTGTCGGGGGCCTGGAACACTGAAGCTTTCTTT
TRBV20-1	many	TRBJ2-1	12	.	CSASRGPHEQFF	TGCAGTGCTAGTCGGGGTCCCCATGAGCAGTTCTTC
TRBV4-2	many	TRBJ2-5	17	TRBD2	CASSQEEGAGAQETQYF	TGTGCCAGCAGCCAAGAAGAGGGAGCGGGGGCCCAAGAGACCCAGTACTTC